The clone carrying this T cell receptor beta chain was detected a few times. Its antigen is undetermined. The PCR had 60 Vbeta and 13 Jbeta primers. Sequencing was performed with immunoSEQ multiplex PCR; in TCRdb, only in-frame clones are kept and a portion is missing. The sample lists some 190,000 clones, roughly 82% occurring once. This specimen comes from a study of cytomegalovirus exposure and HLA in healthy donors. Study summary: Prior work identified around 110 million unique TCR beta sequences in 150 million to 200 million T cells. Study conclusions and caveats: Being indistinguishable, some V segments were excluded, TRBV6-2 and TRBV6-3 among them. Reports indicated that the classifier achieved high specificity and sensitivity in diagnosing cytomegalovirus status.

The length of the CDR3 is 14 residues. Trimming at V came to 1 base and at J to 6 bases, leaving 0 bases not matched to a gene. Germline values: CDR1 SGHTA, CDR2 FQGNSA. The sequence was collected from a man aged 40-49 years in good health and CMV-seronegative. The rearrangement uses TRBV7-2 and TRBJ2-1; 10 bases fit TRBD2. The sequencing sample was made of PBMCs. The CDR3, as DNA: TGTGCCAGCAGCTTAGGACTAGCGGGCAATGAGCAGTTCTTC. This gives the protein CASSLGLAGNEQFF.